The rows below give T cell receptor beta chains drawn from one sample of a study of regulatory T cells in long-lasting Graves disease. TCRdb analysed the multiplex PCR reads with MiXCR anew, one entry per CDR3 protein. The table has 380,000 or so distinct CDR3 sequences, roughly 15% seen once. This same sample was also part of a study on T cells in Graves' hyperthyroidism and ophthalmopathy.

Sequenced material: peripheral blood mononuclear cells (PBMCs), taken at new diagnosis, from a patient treated with antithyroid drugs. The source is a woman under 30 with Graves disease. CDR3s leave out the opening cysteine and the closing phenylalanine or tryptophan. Fields, in order: J gene, V gene, CDR3 protein.

TRBJ2-1 | TRBV6-5 | ASSYRREGPNEQF
TRBJ2-3 | TRBV28 | ASSFISRVLGADTQY
- | TRBV20-1 | SANAAEGGGYT
TRBJ2-1 | TRBV6-1 | ASSERARSSEQF
TRBJ1-1 | TRBV12-3/TRBV12-4 | ASSLLAGEAF
TRBJ1-6 | TRBV7-3 | ASSTGRDSPLH
TRBJ2-3 | TRBV7-3 | ASSADAGGADTRY
TRBJ2-3 | TRBV6-1 | ATGQGSTDTQY
TRBJ2-2 | TRBV27 | ASGPGTGVTGELF
TRBJ1-1 | TRBV20-1 | SAPRDSNTEAF
TRBJ2-6 | TRBV7-6 | ASSSQTPSGANVLT
TRBJ2-5 | TRBV7-6 | ASSFVAGGDLFQETQY
TRBJ2-5 | TRBV19 | ASSILAGGETQY
TRBJ2-2 | TRBV2 | ASSEEGLPGELF
TRBJ1-5 | TRBV28 | ASRQTGVSNQPQH
TRBJ1-4 | TRBV12-3/TRBV12-4 | ASSFGQEQEKLF
TRBJ2-2 | TRBV7-3 | ASSPVRGRNTGELF
TRBJ1-1 | TRBV10-3 | AISGGQGVEAF
TRBJ2-4 | TRBV20-1 | SARDGGIAKNIQY
TRBJ2-1 | TRBV10-3 | AISQLAGGYNEQF
TRBJ2-7 | TRBV18 | ASSPGGLPYEQY
TRBJ2-1 | TRBV7-2 | ASSLVSVAGGSNEQF
TRBJ2-1 | TRBV20-1 | SARDSGSSYNEQF
TRBJ1-4 | TRBV5-1 | ASSPSGDEEKLF
TRBJ2-7 | TRBV28 | ARETGTGNYEQY
TRBJ2-1 | TRBV19 | ASSAGESSYNEQF
TRBJ2-7 | TRBV30 | AYEIGTGTYEQY
TRBJ2-2 | TRBV27 | ASSLSRTGELF
TRBJ1-2 | TRBV6-1 | ASRSGTGGSYGYT
TRBJ2-5 | TRBV20-1 | SAMEILAGVFKSGETQY
TRBJ1-2 | TRBV20-1 | SAPQGIYGYT
- | TRBV29-1 | SVEVNSSGTQY
TRBJ2-7 | TRBV7-2 | ASSLRLGTGGYEQY
TRBJ2-7 | TRBV7-7 | ASSLGLGGEQY
TRBJ2-2 | TRBV3-1 | ASSLGLVVTGELF
TRBJ1-1 | TRBV6-2/TRBV6-3 | ASSEGGTEAF
TRBJ1-5 | TRBV5-1 | ASSLGGAGQPQH
TRBJ1-3 | TRBV29-1 | SVVEGAGNTIY
TRBJ2-5 | TRBV5-1 | ASSFPTGGQETQY
TRBJ2-4 | TRBV13 | ASSSNPRTGRLYRKNIQY
TRBJ2-1 | TRBV13 | ASSLYAGGSYNEQF
TRBJ2-3 | TRBV2 | ASSEDTQY
TRBJ2-1 | TRBV7-2 | ASSTGLGTEQF
TRBJ1-1 | TRBV6-1 | ATSNIRDRGHPEAF
TRBJ2-7 | TRBV15 | ATSREGGLPYEQY
TRBJ2-1 | TRBV6-1 | ASSEAIGGSEQF
TRBJ1-3 | TRBV30 | AWSAGAGSGNTIY
TRBJ2-7 | TRBV19 | ASSISTSYEQY
TRBJ1-6 | TRBV27 | ASSFSGAVSPLH
TRBJ1-4 | TRBV12-3/TRBV12-4 | ANSPDRVQLF
TRBJ1-2 | TRBV5-5 | ASSLLGGANYGYT
TRBJ2-3 | TRBV5-5 | ASSLLRDNTDTQY